The rows below give T cell receptor beta chains drawn from one sample of a study of somatic mutations in cytotoxic T cells in rheumatoid arthritis. Sequencing was performed with immunoSEQ multiplex PCR; in TCRdb, only in-frame clones are kept and a portion is missing. Of around 15,000 clones listed, 79% were seen once; the top ten hold under 25%. The source material was CD8+ T cells sorted from blood. These receptors all stem from an adult with rheumatoid arthritis. CDR3s include the opening cysteine and the closing phenylalanine or tryptophan. The D gene is left open where the match is weak. A row's size may be missing; if present it is once, few, many or a size class.

size	V	J	D	DNA	CDR3
.	TRBV27	TRBJ1-4	.	TGTGCCAGCAGTTTAGGGGGAGGCGAAAAACTGTTTTTT	CASSLGGGEKLFF
.	TRBV7-9	TRBJ1-2	.	TGTGCCAGCAGCTTAGTGAGGGGCGCTGGCTACACCTTC	CASSLVRGAGYTF
medium-sized	TRBV11-3	TRBJ2-1	TRBD2	TGTGCCAGCAGCTTAACTAGCGGGAGTTTGAATGAGCAGTTCTTC	CASSLTSGSLNEQFF
.	TRBV7-9	TRBJ2-4	TRBD1	TGTGCCAGCAGCTTAGGAGGAGGACAGGGAAAGTTTGGGATTCAGTACTTC	CASSLGGGQGKFGIQYF
once	TRBV27	TRBJ2-7	.	TGTGCCAGCAGTTTAACGGTAAACTACGAGCAGTACTTC	CASSLTVNYEQYF
.	TRBV2	TRBJ1-1	.	TGTGCCAGCGATCCTTATTCGACTGAAGCTTTCTTT	CASDPYSTEAFF
few	TRBV19	TRBJ2-7	.	TGTGCCAGTATGGACAGAGGGCACCCCTACGAGCAGTACTTC	CASMDRGHPYEQYF
.	TRBV5-1	TRBJ2-7	.	TGCGCCAGCAGCTTGACAGGGATGACTACTGAGCAGTACTTC	CASSLTGMTTEQYF
.	TRBV5-1	TRBJ2-7	TRBD1	TGCGCCAGCAGCTCGGGACAGGGGGCTAACGAGCAGTACTTC	CASSSGQGANEQYF
few	TRBV6-5	TRBJ1-1	.	TGTGCCAGCAGCCCAAGCAGGGGTATCACTGAAGCTTTCTTT	CASSPSRGITEAFF
.	TRBV7-9	TRBJ2-7	TRBD1	TGTGCCAGCAGCTTAGCGCAGGGGGCCACCTACGAGCAGTACTTC	CASSLAQGATYEQYF
.	TRBV7-2	TRBJ2-2	.	TGTGCCAGCAGCTTAGAGGCTAGCGCAGGCACCGGGGAGCTGTTTTTT	CASSLEASAGTGELFF
.	TRBV7-3	TRBJ1-1	TRBD1	TGTGCCAGCAGCTTATATGGACAGGGGGGGACCACTGAAGCTTTCTTT	CASSLYGQGGTTEAFF
.	TRBV5-6	TRBJ2-2	TRBD1	TGTGCCAGCAGCGGCCCGGGACAGGGGGGAACCGGGGAGCTGTTTTTT	CASSGPGQGGTGELFF
few	TRBV7-9	TRBJ2-1	TRBD2	TGTGCCAGCAGCTCTCCGATTAGCGGGAGGGCCGGAGAGCAGTTCTTC	CASSSPISGRAGEQFF
.	TRBV2	TRBJ2-7	.	TGTGCCAGCATCGAAAGGCCTAGCGTCTCCTACGAGCAGTACTTC	CASIERPSVSYEQYF
.	TRBV7-8	TRBJ2-1	TRBD2	TGTGCCAGCAGCCCCGAAGAACCGGGACTAGCGGGAGGGCCCTACAATGAGCAGTTCTTC	CASSPEEPGLAGGPYNEQFF
.	TRBV19	TRBJ1-1	.	TGTGCCAGTAGTGTACCCCCGGGGGTTACTGAAGCTTTCTTT	CASSVPPGVTEAFF
.	TRBV11-2	TRBJ1-1	.	TGTGCCAGCACCTGGGGGGGTCCTAGGACTGAAGCTTTCTTT	CASTWGGPRTEAFF
.	TRBV18	TRBJ1-1	TRBD1	TGTGCCAGCTCACCCCCGACAGGGGGTAACACTGAAGCTTTCTTT	CASSPPTGGNTEAFF
.	TRBV4-1	TRBJ1-4	.	TGCGCCAGCAGCCAAGATCGAGGGCCAACTAATGAAAAACTGTTTTTT	CASSQDRGPTNEKLFF
.	TRBV19	TRBJ2-5	TRBD1	TGTGCCAGTAGTATGGGACAGGGAAAAGAGACCCAGTACTTC	CASSMGQGKETQYF
.	TRBV11-2	TRBJ2-3	.	TGTGCCAGCAGACCCCCCAGAGGGGCGGATACGCAGTATTTT	CASRPPRGADTQYF
few	TRBV19	TRBJ2-2	.	TGTGCCAGTAGAGAGAGCTCATGGAACACCGGGGAGCTGTTTTTT	CASRESSWNTGELFF
medium-sized	TRBV29-1	TRBJ2-7	TRBD1	TGCAGCGTTAGGACAGGGGGATCCCACGAGCAGTACTTC	CSVRTGGSHEQYF
.	TRBV29-1	TRBJ1-2	.	TGCAGCGTTGAAAGTCCTTATGGCTACACCTTC	CSVESPYGYTF
.	TRBV4-3	TRBJ2-1	TRBD2	TGCGCCAGCAGCCCAGCGGGACTAGACCCCTACAATGAGCAGTTCTTC	CASSPAGLDPYNEQFF
.	TRBV12-5	TRBJ2-1	.	TGTGCTAGTGGTTTGACCAGAGATGAGCAGTTCTTC	CASGLTRDEQFF
.	TRBV9	TRBJ2-3	.	TGTGCCAGTAGCGAAGAGGGGCAGGAGATTAGCACAGATACGCAGTATTTT	CASSEEGQEISTDTQYF
.	TRBV4-1	TRBJ1-5	.	TGCGCCAGCAGCCAAGAAGGGGGACTTCTAGAGGGGCCCCAGCATTTT	CASSQEGGLLEGPQHF
.	TRBV7-3	TRBJ2-1	.	TGTGCCAGCAGCTTCGACAAGCACAATGAGCAGTTCTTC	CASSFDKHNEQFF
.	TRBV4-3	TRBJ2-1	.	TGCGCCAGCAGCCAAGTTTCCCACCGGGAGCAGTTCTTC	CASSQVSHREQFF
.	TRBV5-6	TRBJ2-7	.	TGTGCCAGCAGCGTAGGGACTTCCTACGAGCAGTACTTC	CASSVGTSYEQYF
.	TRBV4-3	TRBJ2-1	TRBD2	TGCGCCAGCAGCCAAGATCGAGCGGGAGGGCCCTACAATGAGCAGTTCTTC	CASSQDRAGGPYNEQFF
once	TRBV7-9	TRBJ1-5	.	TGTGCCAGCAGCTTAGAAGGGACATATCAGCCCCAGCATTTT	CASSLEGTYQPQHF
.	TRBV2	TRBJ1-1	.	TGTGCCAGCAGCCCCCGTGGGGGTAGAGGAAATGAAGCTTTCTTT	CASSPRGGRGNEAFF
.	TRBV11-2	TRBJ2-1	.	TGTGCCAGCAGCTTATCGAGACGGGAGAACTACAATGAGCAGTTCTTC	CASSLSRRENYNEQFF
few	TRBV19	TRBJ2-1	TRBD2	TGTGCCAGTAGTACGTCAGCGGGAGGATCCTACAATGAGCAGTTCTTC	CASSTSAGGSYNEQFF
.	TRBV9	TRBJ1-1	TRBD1	TGTGCCAGCAGCGTCGGACAGGGGGCGAACACTGAAGCTTTCTTT	CASSVGQGANTEAFF